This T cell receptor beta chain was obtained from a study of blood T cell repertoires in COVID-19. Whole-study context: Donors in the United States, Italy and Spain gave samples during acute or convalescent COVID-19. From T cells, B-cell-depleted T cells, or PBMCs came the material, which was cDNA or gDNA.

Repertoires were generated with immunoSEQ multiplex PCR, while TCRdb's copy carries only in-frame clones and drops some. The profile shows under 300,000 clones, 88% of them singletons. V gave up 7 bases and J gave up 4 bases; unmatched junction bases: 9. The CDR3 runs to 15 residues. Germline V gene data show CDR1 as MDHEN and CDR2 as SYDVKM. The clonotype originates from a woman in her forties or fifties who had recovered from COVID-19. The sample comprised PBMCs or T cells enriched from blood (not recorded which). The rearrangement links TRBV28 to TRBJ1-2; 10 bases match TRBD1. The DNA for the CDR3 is TGTGCCAGCAATCAACCGGGACAGGGGCTCTATGGCTACACCTTC. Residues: CASNQPGQGLYGYTF.